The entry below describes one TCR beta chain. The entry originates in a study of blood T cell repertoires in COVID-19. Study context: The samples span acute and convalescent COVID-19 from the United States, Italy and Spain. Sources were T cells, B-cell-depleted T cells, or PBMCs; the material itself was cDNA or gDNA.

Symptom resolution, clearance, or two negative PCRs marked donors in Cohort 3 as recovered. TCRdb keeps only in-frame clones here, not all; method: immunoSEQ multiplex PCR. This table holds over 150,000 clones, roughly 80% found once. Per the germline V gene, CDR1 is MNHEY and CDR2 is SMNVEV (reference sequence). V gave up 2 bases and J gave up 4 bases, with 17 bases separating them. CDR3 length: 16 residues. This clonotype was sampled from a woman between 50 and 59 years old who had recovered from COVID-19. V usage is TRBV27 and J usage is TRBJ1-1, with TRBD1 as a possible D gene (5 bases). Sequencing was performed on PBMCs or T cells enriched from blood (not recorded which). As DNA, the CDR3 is TGTGCCAGCAGTTTAGTTTATGGGGCATTGGGCACTGAAGCTTTCTTT. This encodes CASSLVYGALGTEAFF.